This entry lists 15 T cell receptor beta chains sequenced from one sample in a study of T-cell reconstitution after alpha-beta-depleted transplantation in children. The library targeted TCRbeta and was prepared with unique molecular identifiers. TCRdb re-called the PCR reads through MiXCR, storing one row per CDR3 protein. Of 300,000 to 400,000 distinct CDR3 sequences listed, 15% to 20% are singletons. The starting material was PBMCs, mostly from graft donor cells, obtained 360 days after TCRalphabeta/CD19-depleted stem cell transplant. These receptors were collected from a male patient aged 2-10 years who had a stem cell transplant for acute lymphoblastic leukemia, so the T cells may come from the graft donor.

This clonotype was recorded at least ten times. The V call is TRBV12-3 or TRBV12-4, the J call TRBJ2-7, with D possibly TRBD1 on 6 matching bases. Trimming left V 7 bases short and J 3 bases short, with 16 bases between. This CDR3 has 14 amino acids. CDR3 nucleotides: TGTGCCAGCACCGAAGGGGACATGCACTACGAGCAGTACTTC. This sequence encodes CASTEGDMHYEQYF.

This clonotype showed up just a few times. V and J are TRBV5-1 and TRBJ1-3; D may be TRBD1 (5 bases). Trimming stripped 6 bases from V and 1 base from J, with 11 bases between. Germline V gene sequence: CDR1 SGHRS, CDR2 YFSETQ. The CDR3 extends over 14 amino acids. This CDR3 is CASKHSGSGNTIYF. The CDR3 DNA is TGCGCCAGCAAACACTCAGGGTCTGGAAACACCATATATTTT.

This clonotype appeared many times. CDR3: CASSPEDSQETQYF. The CDR3 DNA reads TGTGCCAGCAGCCCCGAGGACAGCCAAGAGACCCAGTACTTC. This chain uses TRBV4-2 with TRBJ2-5; D is possibly TRBD1 (6 bases). The V end lost 4 bases, the J end lost 1 base, and 10 bases lay between the germline ends. Germline CDR1 and CDR2: LGHNA and YNFKEQ. The CDR3 is made up of 14 amino acids.

This clonotype came up a few times. The V and J genes are TRBV20-1 and TRBJ2-1; D tentatively fits TRBD1 or TRBD2 (6 bases each). The CDR3 runs to 14 residues. Germline lookup yields CDR1 DFQATT and CDR2 SNEGSKA (reference sequence). With 1 base removed from V and 3 bases from J, the gap between germline ends came to 10 bases. For the CDR3, the DNA is TGCAGTGCTAGAGGGAGGGGACACTACAATGAGCAGTTCTTC. It specifies CSARGRGHYNEQFF.

V gene TRBV5-1 combines with J gene TRBJ1-3; TRBD1 is a possible D gene (6 bases). Trimming shortened V by 0 bases and J by 2 bases, and 12 bases separated the two germline ends. The CDR3 is made up of 16 amino acids. The V gene's germline CDR1 is SGHRS and CDR2 YFSETQ. The CDR3 DNA is TGCGCCAGCAGCTTGGTGGCACAGGGCACTGGAAACACCATATATTTT. This gives the protein CASSLVAQGTGNTIYF. Drawing the rest from reference TRBV5-1 and TRBJ1-3, the complete variable domain is KAGVTQTPRYLIKTRGQQVTLSCSPISGHRSVSWYQQTPGQGLQFLFEYFSETQRNKGNFPGRFSGRQFSNSRSEMNVSTLELGDSALYLCASSLVAQGTGNTIYFGEGSWLTVV.

This clonotype was detected only a few times. The V gene is TRBV10-3, the J gene TRBJ2-7, with D maybe TRBD2 (6 bases). The CDR3 extends over 11 amino acids. CDR1 and CDR2 (germline): ENHRY, SYGVKD. V lost 10 bases and J 5 bases, leaving 12 bases between the germline ends. The CDR3 coding sequence is TGTGCCAGTAGGGGACTCAACGAGCAGTACTTC. Its protein is CASRGLNEQYF.

The chain employs TRBV7-6 and TRBJ2-1; unclear D gene. Looked up from germline, CDR1 is SGHVS and CDR2 is FNYEAQ. V lost 1 base to trimming and J lost 2 bases, with 21 bases between them. The CDR3 length is 19 residues. The CDR3 reads CASSLGVMESSLPYNEQFF. CDR3 bases: TGTGCCAGCAGCTTAGGGGTCATGGAGTCCTCCCTTCCCTACAATGAGCAGTTCTTC.

This chain connects TRBV20-1 to TRBJ2-3; no clear D. CDR1 and CDR2 from the germline V gene are DFQATT and SNEGSKA (reference sequence). CDR3 length: 15 residues. V was clipped by 1 base and J by 2 bases, with 13 bases between them. The CDR3 sequence: CSARAVYWATDTQYF. CDR3 coding DNA: TGCAGTGCTAGAGCGGTGTATTGGGCCACAGATACGCAGTATTTT.

The sample holds many counts of this clonotype. The chain recombines TRBV20-1 with TRBJ1-5; tentative D call: TRBD1 (6 bases). CDR3 length: 13 amino acids. Germline V CDR1 and CDR2: DFQATT, SNEGSKA (reference sequence). V was clipped by 4 bases and J by 7 bases, with 14 bases between them. The DNA of the CDR3 is TGCAGTGCTATTGAAACAGGGACCCAGCCCCAGCATTTT. Its protein is CSAIETGTQPQHF.

This chain connects TRBV28 to TRBJ2-3; 7 nucleotides agree with TRBD2. This CDR3 comprises 14 residues. The V gene end was trimmed by 5 bases and the J gene end by 2 bases; junction bases not matched to a gene: 4. CDR1 is MDHEN, CDR2 SYDVKM, per germline. The CDR3 is CASSKAGITDTQYF. In DNA form, the CDR3 reads TGTGCCAGCAGTAAAGCGGGGATCACAGATACGCAGTATTTT.

This chain uses TRBV27 with TRBJ2-5, with 10 bases matching TRBD2. This CDR3 comprises 17 residues. J was trimmed by 2 bases and V by 4 bases; bases with no gene match: 10. CDR1 MNHEY and CDR2 SMNVEV come from the germline V gene (reference sequence). CDR3 residues: CASSSSWTSGVQETQYF. The CDR3 nucleotides are TGTGCCAGCAGTTCCTCCTGGACTAGCGGCGTACAAGAGACCCAGTACTTC.

The gene calls are TRBV4-2 and TRBJ2-3, with 9 bases fitting TRBD2. Germline CDR1 LGHNA, CDR2 YNFKEQ. The CDR3 has 17 residues. Trimming cost V 2 bases and J 4 bases; bases outside gene matches: 10. CDR3 in DNA: TGTGCCAGCAGCCAATCTAAGGCGGGAGGGGCGGCAGATACGCAGTATTTT. It codes for CASSQSKAGGAADTQYF.

This clonotype has more than one count but fewer than ten. This chain links TRBV2 with TRBJ2-3; 7 bases are shared with TRBD2. V was pared by 8 bases and J by 10 bases, with 3 bases of the junction left unmatched. CDR1 is SNHLY and CDR2 is FYNNEI in the germline V gene. This CDR3 region has 10 residues. CDR3 in amino acids: CASGGVPQYF. The CDR3 DNA reads TGTGCCAGCGGGGGGGTGCCGCAGTATTTT.

The chain is built from TRBV10-3 and TRBJ1-5; no clear D. The CDR3 totals 13 residues. The germline V gene has CDR1 ENHRY and CDR2 SYGVKD. V lost 7 bases and J 5 bases, leaving 12 bases between the germline ends. The CDR3 DNA is TGTGCCATCAAACCAGGACCCCATCAGCCCCAGCATTTT. Encoded protein: CAIKPGPHQPQHF.

This clonotype occurred a few times. The chain has TRBV4-2 and TRBJ1-2; no clear D gene. The germline V gene encodes CDR1 LGHNA and CDR2 YNFKEQ. The CDR3 length is 15 residues. Trimming shortened V by 0 bases and J by 0 bases, and 8 bases separated the two germline ends. CDR3 DNA sequence: TGTGCCAGCAGCCAAGATCCGCGCGCTAACTATGGCTACACCTTC. Translated, it gives CASSQDPRANYGYTF.